The 3 T cell receptor beta chains reported below all come from one sample, sequenced in a study of beta chain features in type 1 diabetes. The investigators reverse transcribed all of the isolated RNA, so they sequenced expressed TCRB transcripts. Repertoires were generated with immunoSEQ multiplex PCR, while TCRdb's copy carries only in-frame clones and drops some. The data contain some 900,000 clones, 17% of them singletons. The sequenced sample was naive CD4+ T cells from blood. The receptors stem from a woman aged 18-30 years in good health.

This clone came up a few times. The chain couples TRBV4-3 to TRBJ1-1; D gene ambiguous. The CDR3 is 15 residues long. The V end lost 1 base, the J end lost 4 bases, and 13 bases lay between the germline ends. Germline loops: CDR1 LGHNA, CDR2 YSLEER. CDR3 nucleotide sequence: TGCGCCAGCAGCCAAGGTGCCGGGTCTGCCACTGAAGCTTTCTTT. This sequence encodes CASSQGAGSATEAFF.

This clone turned up a few times. The chain employs TRBV18 and TRBJ2-3; 8 positions match TRBD1. The ends lost 5 bases at V and 1 base at J; junction bases unmatched: 2. The CDR3 contains 14 residues. The germline gives CDR1 KGHSH, CDR2 LQKENI. The chain's CDR3 is CASSRGQGTDTQYF. Written as DNA, the CDR3 is TGTGCCAGCTCAAGGGGACAGGGCACAGATACGCAGTATTTT. Full variable domain (outside the CDR3, taken from reference TRBV18 and TRBJ2-3): NAGVMQNPRHLVRRRGQEARLRCSPMKGHSHVYWYRQLPEEGLKFMVYLQKENIIDESGMPKERFSAEFPKEGPSILRIQQVVRGDSAAYFCASSRGQGTDTQYFGPGTRLTVL.

For this clone: The same CDR3 arises from other DNA sequences in this sample as well. This sequence joins TRBV18 and TRBJ1-2; 8 bases fit TRBD1. V lost 6 bases, J lost 3 bases, and 3 bases stayed unmatched. Germline CDR1 reads KGHSH; CDR2 reads LQKENI. The length of the CDR3 is 13 residues. The CDR3: CASSPDRDYGYTF. The CDR3 DNA follows: TGTGCCAGCTCCCCGGACAGGGACTATGGCTACACCTTC.